This paragraph covers one T cell receptor beta chain sequence. Its antigen is unidentified. The CDR3 covers 16 residues. With 4 bases removed from V and 0 bases from J, the gap between germline ends came to 14 bases. Germline assignment: CDR1 MNHNS and CDR2 SASEGT. The source of the sample is a study of blood T cells in healthy people across ages. Study context: About one barcoded beta molecule per two T cells was captured by template switching.

General study findings and limits: There were more naive CD4+ cells and higher diversity in long-lived donors than in aged donors.

Alongside a J-beta primer mix, a sample-barcoded 5' primer served in a second PCR lasting about 7 to 12 cycles. The authors tagged each cDNA molecule using a template-switch adaptor with 12 random nucleotides. MiXCR, run by TCRdb on the 5' RACE reads, gives a single entry per CDR3 protein. Among 1.5 million to 2 million distinct CDR3 sequences, around half were seen once, and the ten largest hold more than 2%. Around 9.4 milliliters was the volume of peripheral blood drawn from each donor. The clonotype was recovered from a woman in her 40s in good health. The sequencing input was blood. The V and J genes are TRBV6-1 and TRBJ2-3, with no clear D. The DNA for the CDR3 is TGTGCCAGCAGTGCTTTAGCTTCATCTAGCACAGATACGCAGTATTTT. Residues: CASSALASSSTDTQYF.